A selection of T cell receptor beta chains follows, all from one sample in a study of cytomegalovirus exposure and HLA in healthy donors. Data came from immunoSEQ multiplex PCR; TCRdb stores just in-frame clones and leaves some out. The table lists about 160,000 clones, approximately 82% of them singletons, with 1.4% in the top ten. Sequenced: PBMCs. These receptors all stem from a male donor in good health and CMV-seronegative. CDR3s include the opening cysteine and the closing phenylalanine or tryptophan. D genes are given only for firm matches. Expanded clones get a size class; other rows say once, few or many, or leave the size out.

abundance	d_gene	v_gene	j_gene	CDR3aa	CDR3nt
-	-	TRBV19	TRBJ1-5	CASQLAPLSNQPQHF	TGTGCCAGCCAACTTGCGCCCCTTAGCAATCAGCCCCAGCATTTT
-	-	TRBV5-1	TRBJ1-1	CASSPQVGNTEAFF	TGCGCCAGCAGCCCTCAGGTGGGGAACACTGAAGCTTTCTTT
-	-	TRBV2	TRBJ1-2	CASRGGGYTF	TGTGCCAGCAGAGGAGGCGGCTACACCTTC
-	-	TRBV9	TRBJ1-1	CASSVGYRATEAFF	TGTGCCAGCAGCGTTGGTTACAGAGCCACTGAAGCTTTCTTT
-	TRBD1	TRBV7-8	TRBJ1-1	CASARGGQGATEAFF	TGTGCCAGCGCCAGGGGGGGACAGGGAGCCACTGAAGCTTTCTTT
few	-	TRBV6-1	TRBJ1-6	CASSERSSYNSPLHF	TGTGCCAGCAGTGAAAGGAGCTCCTATAATTCACCCCTCCACTTT
-	TRBD2	TRBV5-4	TRBJ2-1	CASSPVAGGPVNEQFF	TGTGCCAGCAGCCCGGTAGCGGGAGGGCCGGTCAATGAGCAGTTCTTC
-	-	TRBV5-1	TRBJ2-7	CASRVNQGEQYF	TGCGCCAGCCGGGTAAATCAGGGCGAGCAGTACTTC
few	-	TRBV2	TRBJ1-4	CASKSPRGEVNEKLFF	TGTGCCAGCAAATCTCCAAGGGGCGAAGTGAATGAAAAACTGTTTTTT
-	TRBD1	TRBV11-1	TRBJ2-1	CASSSAWTGLHNEQFF	TGTGCCAGCAGCTCGGCCTGGACAGGGTTGCACAATGAGCAGTTCTTC
once	-	TRBV6-1	TRBJ1-2	CASRVQGIANYGYTF	TGTGCCAGCAGGGTGCAGGGGATTGCGAACTATGGCTACACCTTC
few	-	TRBV7-2	TRBJ1-6	CASSLGTGNNSPLHF	TGTGCCAGCAGCTTAGGTACAGGGAATAATTCACCCCTCCACTTT
-	-	TRBV28	TRBJ1-4	CASSLLAGEKLFF	TGTGCCAGCAGTTTGCTAGCGGGAGAAAAACTGTTTTTT
-	TRBD2	TRBV5-4	TRBJ2-2	CASSRSSGGAERELFF	TGTGCCAGCAGCCGATCTAGCGGGGGGGCCGAAAGGGAGCTGTTTTTT
-	TRBD2	TRBV19	TRBJ2-4	CASSKAGELKNIQYF	TGTGCCAGTAGTAAAGCGGGGGAGCTTAAAAACATTCAGTACTTC
-	TRBD1	TRBV7-6	TRBJ1-1	CASSSGTGRFVEAFF	TGTGCCAGCAGCTCAGGGACAGGGAGGTTTGTTGAAGCTTTCTTT
-	TRBD1	TRBV5-1	TRBJ1-1	CASSLGRGPEAFF	TGCGCCAGCAGCTTGGGGAGGGGGCCTGAAGCTTTCTTT
-	-	TRBV6-5	TRBJ1-5	CASRRQSGGRPQHF	TGTGCCAGCAGACGACAGAGCGGGGGTCGGCCCCAGCATTTT
-	-	TRBV5-4	TRBJ2-5	CASSPGGRETQYF	TGTGCCAGCAGCCCAGGAGGCCGGGAGACCCAGTACTTC
-	TRBD1	TRBV6-5	TRBJ2-5	CASSYRQGAGETQYF	TGTGCCAGCAGTTACCGACAGGGGGCAGGGGAGACCCAGTACTTC
-	TRBD2	TRBV5-1	TRBJ2-5	CASSLAPGGGPQETQYF	TGCGCCAGCAGCTTGGCTCCGGGAGGTGGACCCCAAGAGACCCAGTACTTC
-	-	TRBV6-1	TRBJ2-1	CASIETGYNEQFF	TGTGCCAGCATCGAGACTGGTTACAATGAGCAGTTCTTC
-	-	TRBV2	TRBJ1-5	CASSDMEWEGSNQPQHF	TGTGCCAGCAGTGATATGGAATGGGAGGGCAGCAATCAGCCCCAGCATTTT
once	-	TRBV11-2	TRBJ2-7	CASSLDPRTATYEQYF	TGTGCCAGCAGCTTAGATCCCCGGACAGCTACCTACGAGCAGTACTTC
-	TRBD2	TRBV27	TRBJ2-7	CASSFRTSGRGASYEQYF	TGTGCCAGCAGTTTTCGGACTAGCGGGAGAGGGGCCTCCTACGAGCAGTACTTC
-	TRBD1	TRBV7-2	TRBJ1-2	CASSSGQGYGYTF	TGTGCCAGCAGCTCGGGACAGGGCTATGGCTACACCTTC
-	-	TRBV7-3	TRBJ2-7	CASSLAPGDSYEQYF	TGTGCCAGCAGCTTAGCTCCAGGGGACTCCTACGAGCAGTACTTC
once	-	TRBV7-2	TRBJ2-3	CASSLGTGNTQYF	TGTGCCAGCAGCTTAGGAACAGGCAATACGCAGTATTTT
-	-	TRBV4-1	TRBJ2-3	CASSQDLRGTDTQYF	TGCGCCAGCAGCCAAGATCTTCGGGGTACAGATACGCAGTATTTT
-	-	TRBV19	TRBJ1-2	CASSMRRGGDGYTF	TGTGCCAGTAGTATGCGCAGGGGTGGCGATGGCTACACCTTC
once	-	TRBV7-2	TRBJ2-7	CASSQKTGFAYEQYF	TGTGCCAGCAGCCAGAAGACAGGTTTTGCCTACGAGCAGTACTTC
-	TRBD1	TRBV7-9	TRBJ1-4	CASSSGDRDEKLFF	TGTGCCAGCAGCTCAGGGGACAGGGATGAAAAACTGTTTTTT
few	-	TRBV7-2	TRBJ1-2	CASSRAGTSNYGYTF	TGTGCCAGCAGCCGGGCGGGGACGTCAAACTATGGCTACACCTTC
-	-	TRBV7-8	TRBJ2-2	CASSFAGRTGELFF	TGTGCCAGCAGCTTTGCGGGACGCACCGGGGAGCTGTTTTTT
-	TRBD1	TRBV6-6	TRBJ1-2	CASRTGGEGYTF	TGTGCCAGCAGGACAGGGGGGGAAGGCTACACCTTC
-	-	TRBV6-1	TRBJ1-2	CASSPGGRVSGYTF	TGTGCCAGCAGTCCCGGTGGCAGGGTCTCTGGCTACACCTTC
-	TRBD1	TRBV9	TRBJ2-7	CASSVGPGTGTYEQYF	TGTGCCAGCAGCGTAGGCCCCGGGACAGGGACCTACGAGCAGTACTTC
-	-	TRBV28	TRBJ1-1	CASRPGAEGENTEAFF	TGTGCCAGCAGACCCGGGGCCGAGGGGGAGAACACTGAAGCTTTCTTT
-	-	TRBV29-1	TRBJ2-2	CSALKPGATGELFF	TGCAGCGCCCTGAAACCGGGAGCAACCGGGGAGCTGTTTTTT
-	TRBD2	TRBV5-1	TRBJ2-1	CASSGGGGALHNEQFF	TGCGCCAGCAGCGGGGGCGGGGGGGCCTTGCACAATGAGCAGTTCTTC
-	-	TRBV2	TRBJ2-7	CASRGQNYEQYF	TGTGCCAGCAGGGGACAAAACTACGAGCAGTACTTC
-	TRBD1	TRBV4-3	TRBJ2-7	CASSQDSGQGADLLEF	TGCGCCAGCAGCCAAGATTCGGGGCAGGGGGCCGATCTCCTCGAATTC
-	-	TRBV9	TRBJ2-3	CASSVERGRDTQYF	TGTGCCAGCAGCGTAGAAAGAGGTAGAGATACGCAGTATTTT
-	TRBD1	TRBV5-1	TRBJ2-2	CASSSGTVGSGELFF	TGCGCCAGCAGCTCCGGGACAGTGGGTTCGGGGGAGCTGTTTTTT
-	TRBD1	TRBV19	TRBJ2-2	CASSQGESYGAGELFF	TGTGCCAGTAGCCAGGGGGAGTCCTACGGTGCCGGGGAGCTGTTTTTT
-	TRBD1	TRBV2	TRBJ2-1	CASKYRGSYNEQFF	TGTGCCAGCAAGTACAGGGGGTCCTACAATGAGCAGTTCTTC
-	-	TRBV7-6	TRBJ2-1	CASSLRQPYNEQFF	TGTGCCAGCAGCTTGCGACAACCCTACAATGAGCAGTTCTTC